This T cell receptor (beta chain) was observed in a study of blood T cell repertoires in COVID-19. Study as a whole: Sources were T cells, B-cell-depleted T cells, or PBMCs; the material itself was cDNA or gDNA.

TCRdb keeps only in-frame clones here, not all; method: immunoSEQ multiplex PCR. The sample consists of 90,000 to 150,000 clones, more than 80% of them appearing once. The receptor was derived from a man in his sixties or seventies with active or convalescent COVID-19. The sample taken for sequencing was peripheral blood.

In DNA form, the CDR3 reads TGTGCCAGCAGAACGACTAGCGGAGAGCAGTACTTC. It translates to CASRTTSGEQYF. This sequence joins TRBV12-3 or TRBV12-4 and TRBJ2-7; 9 nucleotides align to TRBD2. V was clipped by 6 bases and J by 7 bases; unmatched bases: 4. The CDR3 length is 12 residues.